This record looks at one T cell receptor (beta chain) sequence and its context. Only CD45RO-negative cells positively selected for CCR7 counted as naive CD8 cells, so terminally differentiated effector memory CD45RA+ cells were excluded. The entry originates in a study of shared clonotypes between healthy human individuals. Produced via immunoSEQ multiplex PCR; TCRdb's table is partial and in-frame only. Seen here are some 2,100,000 clones, 85% to 95% observed once, and the top ten hold 1.5% to 2%. The CDR3 consists of 10 residues. V dropped 5 bases and J dropped 6 bases, with 5 bases sitting between them. Germline V gene lookup returns CDR1 SGHAT and CDR2 FQNNGV.

This sequence was found in a man in his late teens or twenties in good health. Some clones in this sample may be carry-over from other donors' samples. J is TRBJ2-7 and V is TRBV11-2; no definite D call. The material sequenced was naive CD8+ T cells from PBMCs. For the CDR3, the DNA is TGTGCCAGCAGCAACGTCGAGCAGTACTTC. Translation: CASSNVEQYF.